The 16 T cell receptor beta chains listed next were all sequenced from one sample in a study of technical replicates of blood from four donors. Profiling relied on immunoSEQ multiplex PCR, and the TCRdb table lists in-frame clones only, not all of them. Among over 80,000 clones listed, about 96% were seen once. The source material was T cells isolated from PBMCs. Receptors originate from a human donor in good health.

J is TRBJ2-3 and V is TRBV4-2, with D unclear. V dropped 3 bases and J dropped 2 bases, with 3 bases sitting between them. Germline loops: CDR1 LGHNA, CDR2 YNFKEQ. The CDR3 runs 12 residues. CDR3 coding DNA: TGTGCCAGCAGCCATCTCACAGATACGCAGTATTTT. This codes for CASSHLTDTQYF.

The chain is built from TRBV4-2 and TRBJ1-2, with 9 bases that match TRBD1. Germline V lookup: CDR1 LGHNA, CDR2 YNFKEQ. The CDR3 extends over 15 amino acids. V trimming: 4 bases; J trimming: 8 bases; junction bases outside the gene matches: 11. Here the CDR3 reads CASSPLAGQGDGYTF. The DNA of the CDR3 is TGTGCCAGCAGCCCCCTCGCGGGACAGGGCGACGGCTACACCTTC.

The CDR3 protein is CASSQGSGRNNEQFF. CDR3 nucleotides: TGCGCCAGCAGCCAAGGAAGCGGGAGGAATAATGAGCAGTTCTTC. V gene TRBV4-3 combines with J gene TRBJ2-1; 9 bases map to TRBD2. The V gene end was trimmed by 1 base and the J gene end by 7 bases; junction bases not matched to a gene: 5. This CDR3 spans 15 amino acids. Germline CDR1 LGHNA, CDR2 YSLEER.

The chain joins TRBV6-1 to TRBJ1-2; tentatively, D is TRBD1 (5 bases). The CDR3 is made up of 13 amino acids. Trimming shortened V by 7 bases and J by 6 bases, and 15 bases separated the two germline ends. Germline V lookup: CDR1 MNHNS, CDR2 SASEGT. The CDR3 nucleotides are TGTGCCAGCATCCCTCTAGGGGTCAATGGCTACACCTTC. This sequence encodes CASIPLGVNGYTF.

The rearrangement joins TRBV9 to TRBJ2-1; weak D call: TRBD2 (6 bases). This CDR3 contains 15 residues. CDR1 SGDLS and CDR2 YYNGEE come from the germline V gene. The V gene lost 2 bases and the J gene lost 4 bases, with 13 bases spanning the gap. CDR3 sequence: CASSVSGLDYNEQFF. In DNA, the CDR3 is TGTGCCAGCAGCGTTAGCGGCTTGGATTACAATGAGCAGTTCTTC.

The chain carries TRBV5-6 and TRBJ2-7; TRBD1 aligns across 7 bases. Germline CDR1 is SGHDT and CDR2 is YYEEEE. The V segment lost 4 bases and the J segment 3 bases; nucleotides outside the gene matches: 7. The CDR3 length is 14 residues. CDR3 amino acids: CASSPRDRDYEQYF. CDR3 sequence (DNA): TGTGCCAGCAGCCCCCGGGACAGAGACTACGAGCAGTACTTC.

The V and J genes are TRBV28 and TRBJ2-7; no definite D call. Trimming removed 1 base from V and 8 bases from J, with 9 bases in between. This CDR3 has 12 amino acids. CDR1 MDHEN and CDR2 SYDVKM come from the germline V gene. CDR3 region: CASSLFNSKQYF. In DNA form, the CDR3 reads TGTGCCAGCAGTTTATTTAACAGTAAGCAGTACTTC.

DNA for the CDR3: TGTGCCAGCACGGGGGACGGAACCTCTGGGGCCAACGTCCTGACTTTC. Protein product: CASTGDGTSGANVLTF. V is TRBV6-6 and J is TRBJ2-6, with D perhaps matching TRBD2 (6 bases). The CDR3 is 16 amino acids. The germline CDR1 and CDR2 sequences are MNHNY and SVGAGI (reference sequence). V was trimmed by 7 bases and J by 0 bases, leaving 13 bases between them.

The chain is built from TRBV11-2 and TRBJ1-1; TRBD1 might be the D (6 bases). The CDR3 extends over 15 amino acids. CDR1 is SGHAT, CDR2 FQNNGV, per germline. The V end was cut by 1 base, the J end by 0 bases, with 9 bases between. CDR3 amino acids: CASSLVGAVNTEAFF. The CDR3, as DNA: TGTGCCAGCAGCTTAGTGGGGGCGGTGAACACTGAAGCTTTCTTT.

CDR3 amino acids: CASSNTGGAQRLGTEAFF. CDR3 coding DNA: TGTGCCAGCAGTAATACAGGGGGCGCGCAACGATTAGGCACTGAAGCTTTCTTT. This chain connects TRBV27 to TRBJ1-1, with 9 positions matching TRBD1. CDR3 length: 18 residues. The junction had 17 bases not matched to a gene; V was cut back by 5 bases and J by 4 bases. The germline V gene has CDR1 MNHEY and CDR2 SMNVEV (reference sequence).

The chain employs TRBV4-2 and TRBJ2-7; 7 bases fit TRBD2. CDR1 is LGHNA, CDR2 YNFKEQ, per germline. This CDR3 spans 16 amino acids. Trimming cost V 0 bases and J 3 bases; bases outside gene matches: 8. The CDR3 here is CASSQDWGLNYYEQYF. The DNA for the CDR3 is TGTGCCAGCAGCCAAGATTGGGGACTAAACTACTACGAGCAGTACTTC.

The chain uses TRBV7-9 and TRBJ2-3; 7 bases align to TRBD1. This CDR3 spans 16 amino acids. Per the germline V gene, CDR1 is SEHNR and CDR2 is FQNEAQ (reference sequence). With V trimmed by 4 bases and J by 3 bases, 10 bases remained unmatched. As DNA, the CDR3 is TGTGCCAGCAGCTACCTTAAGGGGGCGCGGACAGATACGCAGTATTTT. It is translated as CASSYLKGARTDTQYF.

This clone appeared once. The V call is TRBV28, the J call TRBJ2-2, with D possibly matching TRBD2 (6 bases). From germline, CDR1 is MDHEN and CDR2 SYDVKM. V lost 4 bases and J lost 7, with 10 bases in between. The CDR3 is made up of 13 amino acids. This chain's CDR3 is CASSSGVGGELFF. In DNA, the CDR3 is TGTGCCAGCAGTTCGGGGGTAGGCGGGGAGCTGTTTTTT.

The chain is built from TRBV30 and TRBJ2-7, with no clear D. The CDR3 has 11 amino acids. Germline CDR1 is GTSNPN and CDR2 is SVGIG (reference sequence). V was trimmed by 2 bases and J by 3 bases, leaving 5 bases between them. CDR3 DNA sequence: TGTGCCTGGAGTCCAATCTACGAGCAGTACTTC. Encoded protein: CAWSPIYEQYF.

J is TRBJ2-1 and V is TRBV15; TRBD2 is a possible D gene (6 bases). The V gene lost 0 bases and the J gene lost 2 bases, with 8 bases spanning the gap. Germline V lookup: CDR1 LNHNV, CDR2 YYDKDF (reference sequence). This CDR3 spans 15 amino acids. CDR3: CATSREGLTYNEQFF. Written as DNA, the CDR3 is TGTGCCACCAGCAGAGAGGGACTGACCTACAATGAGCAGTTCTTC.

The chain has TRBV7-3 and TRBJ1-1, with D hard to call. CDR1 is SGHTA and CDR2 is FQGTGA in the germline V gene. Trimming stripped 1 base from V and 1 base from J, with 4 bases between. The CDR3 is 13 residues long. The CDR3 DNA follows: TGTGCCAGCAGCTTAAGCGGGAACACTGAAGCTTTCTTT. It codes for CASSLSGNTEAFF.